This T cell receptor beta chain was found in a study of cytomegalovirus exposure and HLA in healthy donors. Study information: Researchers previously reported finding 90 million to 130 million unique TCR beta sequences from approximately 190 million T cells. Some 85 million unique TCRs from HLA-typed donors were held in an early data release.

Trimming at V came to 0 bases and at J to 11 bases, leaving 10 bases not matched to a gene. The CDR3 is made up of 15 amino acids. Germline lookup yields CDR1 LNHNV and CDR2 YYDKDF (reference sequence). In the PCR, 60 Vbeta and 13 Jbeta primers were used. Only in-frame clones appear in the TCRdb table, and some are missing; sequencing was by immunoSEQ multiplex PCR. The sample has approximately 130,000 clones; 65% to 85% are singletons. This sequence joins TRBV15 and TRBJ2-7; 10 nucleotides match TRBD2. The sequencing sample was made of PBMCs. This TCR came from a woman in her forties in good health and CMV-seropositive. The CDR3 DNA reads TGTGCCACCAGCAGAGACCCTAGCGGGGGTCCTTATAAGTACTTC. Its translation is CATSRDPSGGPYKYF. Filled out from reference TRBV15 and TRBJ2-7, the complete variable domain reads DAMVIQNPRYQVTQFGKPVTLSCSQTLNHNVMYWYQQKSSQAPKLLFHYYDKDFNNEADTPDNFQSRRPNTSFCFLDIRSPGLGDTAMYLCATSRDPSGGPYKYFGPGTRLTVT.